What follows are 14 T cell receptor beta chains derived from one specimen sequenced in a study of CD8 T cells in Susac syndrome. cDNA came from about 0.5 to 1 ug RNA primed by random hexamers. TCRdb analysed the immunoSEQ multiplex PCR reads with MiXCR anew, one entry per CDR3 protein. Among roughly 190,000 distinct CDR3 sequences listed, just under 95% were seen once. The material sequenced was CD8+ T cells from PBMCs. The origin of the receptors is a human donor with Susac syndrome.

The rearrangement joins TRBV21-1 to TRBJ1-2; the D call in the table, TRBD1, was not verified against the DNA. TRBV21-1 is an annotated pseudogene. The CDR3 covers 12 residues. The DNA for the CDR3 is TGTGCCAGCAGCAAAGGGGGCGGGGGCTACACCTTC. Translation: CASSKGGGGYTF.

The chain couples TRBV5-1 to TRBJ2-3; the D is unclear. CDR1 and CDR2 (germline): SGHRS, YFSETQ. V dropped 1 base and J dropped 4 bases, with 10 bases sitting between them. CDR3 length: 14 residues. CDR3 loop: CASSLRGRADTQYF. CDR3 nucleotides: TGCGCCAGCAGCTTGCGTGGTCGCGCAGATACGCAGTATTTT.

This chain links TRBV7-6 with TRBJ2-1; D is unclear. The CDR3 contains 16 residues. Germline V CDR1 and CDR2: SGHVS, FNYEAQ. V dropped 5 bases and J dropped 0 bases, with 14 bases sitting between them. CDR3 region: CASSIEDLFSYNEQFF. The CDR3 DNA follows: TGTGCCAGCAGCATCGAGGACCTATTCTCCTACAATGAGCAGTTCTTC.

J is TRBJ2-7 and V is TRBV4-1; D is possibly TRBD2 (5 bases). The CDR3 covers 14 residues. In germline, CDR1 is MGHRA, CDR2 YSYEKL. Deletions cut 2 bases from V and 7 bases from J, with 15 bases between. Here the CDR3 reads CASSQNLAGEEQYF. CDR3 bases: TGCGCCAGCAGCCAAAACCTAGCCGGTGAGGAGCAGTACTTC.

The rearrangement joins TRBV5-1 to TRBJ2-2, with D possibly TRBD2 on 5 matching bases. The V gene's germline CDR1 is SGHRS and CDR2 YFSETQ. This CDR3 is 13 amino acids long. V was clipped by 1 base and J by 7 bases, with 8 bases between them. The CDR3 protein is CASSLSSFGELFF. DNA for the CDR3: TGCGCCAGCAGCTTGTCTAGCTTCGGGGAGCTGTTTTTT.

CDR3 in amino acids: CASSVDGGSVEDTQYF. The DNA for the CDR3 is TGTGCCAGCAGCGTAGATGGCGGGAGTGTGGAAGATACGCAGTATTTT. The chain employs TRBV9 and TRBJ2-3, with 7 bases aligning to TRBD2. Trimming took 0 bases from V and 5 from J; bases not matched to a gene: 9. CDR1 is SGDLS and CDR2 is YYNGEE in the germline V gene. This CDR3 is built from 16 residues.

J is TRBJ2-1 and V is TRBV6-2 or TRBV6-3; tentative D call: TRBD2 (5 bases). Germline lookup yields CDR1 MNHEY and CDR2 SVGEGT. This CDR3 has 11 residues. The V end was cut by 5 bases, the J end by 9 bases, with 8 bases between. The CDR3 protein is CASSTGSEQFF. CDR3 sequence (DNA): TGTGCCAGCAGTACTGGGAGTGAGCAGTTCTTC.

The rearrangement joins TRBV14 to TRBJ2-7; TRBD2 is a possible D gene (6 bases). Trimming stripped 3 bases from V and 0 bases from J, with 12 bases between. Germline V gene sequence: CDR1 SGHDN, CDR2 FVKESK. There are 15 residues in the CDR3. CDR3 nucleotide sequence: TGTGCCAGCAGCCACCGGGACTTCCTCTCCTACGAGCAGTACTTC. Protein: CASSHRDFLSYEQYF.

This rearrangement joins TRBV7-9 to TRBJ1-2, with D tentatively TRBD1 (5 bases). The V end was cut by 5 bases, the J end by 6 bases, with 19 bases between. The CDR3 length is 15 residues. The germline CDR1 and CDR2 sequences are SEHNR and FQNEAQ (reference sequence). The CDR3 DNA is TGTGCCAGCAGCGCCCGAAGGTCTGGGGGACATGGCTACACCTTC. It yields the protein CASSARRSGGHGYTF.

The chain is built from TRBV7-3 and TRBJ2-3; no clear D gene. V dropped 2 bases and J dropped 6 bases, with 9 bases sitting between them. The germline V gene encodes CDR1 SGHTA and CDR2 FQGTGA. The CDR3 has 13 residues. Written as DNA, the CDR3 is TGTGCCAGCAGCTTATTGACAACCGATACGCAGTATTTT. It yields the protein CASSLLTTDTQYF.

V usage is TRBV30 and J usage is TRBJ2-5; 10 bases match TRBD2. From germline, CDR1 is GTSNPN and CDR2 SVGIG (reference sequence). Germline trimming cut 4 bases from V and 2 bases from J; bases unmatched to any gene: 7. The length of the CDR3 is 15 residues. The CDR3 DNA follows: TGTGCCTGGAACCTAGCGGGGGTACTTCAAGAGACCCAGTACTTC. It codes for CAWNLAGVLQETQYF.

This sequence joins TRBV13 and TRBJ1-4; no clear D. This CDR3 comprises 14 residues. V gave up 3 bases and J gave up 0 bases, with 5 bases separating them. The germline CDR1 and CDR2 sequences are PRHDT and FYEKMQ (reference sequence). The CDR3 DNA follows: TGTGCCAGCAGCTTTACTGCAACTAATGAAAAACTGTTTTTT. Its translation: CASSFTATNEKLFF.

V is TRBV6-6 and J is TRBJ2-1, with D perhaps TRBD2 (5 bases). The CDR3 runs 15 residues. V was clipped by 0 bases and J by 9 bases, with 15 bases between them. From germline, CDR1 is MNHNY and CDR2 SVGAGI (reference sequence). CDR3 residues: CASSYSRGAVSEQFF. The CDR3 DNA reads TGTGCCAGCAGTTACTCTCGCGGAGCGGTTAGTGAGCAGTTCTTC.

The V call is TRBV5-6, the J call TRBJ2-1, with a tentative D call TRBD2 (5 bases). Trimming left V 4 bases short and J 7 bases short, with 18 bases between. There are 15 residues in the CDR3. CDR1 SGHDT and CDR2 YYEEEE come from the germline V gene. For the CDR3, the DNA is TGTGCCAGCAGCCGCCGGAGACTAACTGAAAATGAGCAGTTCTTC. Protein sequence: CASSRRRLTENEQFF. Using reference TRBV5-6 and TRBJ2-1 for the parts outside the CDR3, the full variable domain is DAGVTQSPTHLIKTRGQQVTLRCSPKSGHDTVSWYQQALGQGPQFIFQYYEEEERQRGNFPDRFSGHQFPNYSSELNVNALLLGDSALYLCASSRRRLTENEQFFGPGTRLTVL.